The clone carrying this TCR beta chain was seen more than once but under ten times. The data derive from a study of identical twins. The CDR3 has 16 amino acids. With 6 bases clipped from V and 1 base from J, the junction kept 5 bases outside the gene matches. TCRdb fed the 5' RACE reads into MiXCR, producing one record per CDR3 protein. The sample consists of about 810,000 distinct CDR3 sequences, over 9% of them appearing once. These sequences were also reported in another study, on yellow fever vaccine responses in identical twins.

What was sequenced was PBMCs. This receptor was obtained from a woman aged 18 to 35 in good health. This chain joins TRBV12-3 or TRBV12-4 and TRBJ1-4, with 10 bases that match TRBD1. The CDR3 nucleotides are TGTGCCAGCAGCCGGGGACAGGGGAAAACTAATGAAAAACTGTTTTTT. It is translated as CASSRGQGKTNEKLFF.